The rows below give T cell receptor beta chains drawn from one sample of a study of blood T cell repertoires in COVID-19. Generated by immunoSEQ multiplex PCR, the TCRdb table keeps only in-frame clones and is missing some. The sample lists approximately 250,000 clones; roughly 80% were seen once. Sequenced input: peripheral blood. All receptors come from a woman aged 60-70 years with active or convalescent COVID-19. Both conserved end residues are part of each CDR3. The D gene is left open where the match is weak. A row's size may be missing; if present it is once, few, many or a size class.

size	V	D	J	DNA	CDR3
.	TRBV5-1	.	TRBJ1-1	TGCGCCAGCAGCTTGATGCAGGGCACTGAAGCTTTCTTT	CASSLMQGTEAFF
few	TRBV12-3/TRBV12-4	.	TRBJ2-2	TGTGCCAACCAAAGGGGGACCGGGGAGCTGTTTTTT	CANQRGTGELFF
.	TRBV18	.	TRBJ2-2	TGTGCCAGCTCACCAATCCGGACTACCGGGGAGCTGTTTTTT	CASSPIRTTGELFF
.	TRBV5-1	TRBD1	TRBJ1-6	TGCGCCAGCAGCTTGGTTCAGGGGGCGCTTTCACCCCTCCACTTT	CASSLVQGALSPLHF
.	TRBV11-3	TRBD2	TRBJ2-1	TGTGCCAGCAGCCCCATAGCGGGGGGGGAGCAGTTCTTC	CASSPIAGGEQFF
.	TRBV4-2	TRBD1	TRBJ2-2	TGTGCCAGCAGCCCGTCCCCGGGCAGGGGGTTAACCGGGGAGCTGTTTTTT	CASSPSPGRGLTGELFF
once	TRBV11-2	.	TRBJ1-3	TGTGCCAGCAGCTTGTGGAGGGATGCTGGAAACACCATATATTTT	CASSLWRDAGNTIYF
.	TRBV4-2	.	TRBJ2-5	TGTGCCAGCAGTTCACAGGGGGGGGAGACCCAGTACTTC	CASSSQGGETQYF
.	TRBV16	.	TRBJ1-1	TGTGCCAGCAGCCAAGACCGGGTTGACACTGAAGCTTTCTTT	CASSQDRVDTEAFF
.	TRBV27	TRBD1	TRBJ1-5	TGTGCCAGCAGCTGGACAGGGGCCGGGGATCAGCCCCAGCATTTT	CASSWTGAGDQPQHF
.	TRBV5-8	.	TRBJ1-1	TGTGCCAGCAGCCAGGAGGTTTTGTACACTGAAGCTTTCTTT	CASSQEVLYTEAFF
.	TRBV7-2	.	TRBJ1-5	TGTGCCAGTACCGCCGGGCCCGGGGTAGCGGAGCCCAATCAGCCCCAGCATTTT	CASTAGPGVAEPNQPQHF
.	TRBV5-5	TRBD2	TRBJ2-1	TGTGCCAGCAGCTTTTCGGGACTAGCGGGGGGTCTTTATCTCAATGAGCAGTTCTTC	CASSFSGLAGGLYLNEQFF
.	TRBV9	TRBD1	TRBJ1-2	TGTGCCAGCAGCGTAAGCCCAGGGGGCGAGTATGGCTACACCTTC	CASSVSPGGEYGYTF
few	TRBV4-1	TRBD2	TRBJ2-2	TGCGCCAGCAGCCAATTGGGACTAGCGGGAGGCGGCGGGGAGCTGTTTTTT	CASSQLGLAGGGGELFF
.	TRBV6-5	.	TRBJ1-3	TGTGCCACTCAGGGCTCTGGAAACACCATATATTTT	CATQGSGNTIYF
.	TRBV5-1	.	TRBJ2-5	TGCGCCAGCAGCTTGGGGGAGACTCTCGAAGAGACCCAGTACTTC	CASSLGETLEETQYF
.	TRBV10-3	TRBD1	TRBJ1-2	TGTGCCATCAGTGATGTGGACAGGGGGTCCGTAGACTATGGCTACACCTTC	CAISDVDRGSVDYGYTF
.	TRBV27	.	TRBJ1-2	TGTGCCAGCAGTCCCCGTCTTTCTAACTATGGCTACACCTTC	CASSPRLSNYGYTF
.	TRBV21-1	.	TRBJ2-4	TGTGCCAGCAGCGGCGGGAGAGGAAAAAACATTCAGTACTTC	CASSGGRGKNIQYF
.	TRBV11-3	TRBD1	TRBJ2-5	TGTGCCAGCAGCTCGGGGACAGGGCATTTGGGGGAGACCCAGTACTTC	CASSSGTGHLGETQYF
.	TRBV5-6	TRBD1	TRBJ1-2	TGTGCCAGCAGCACGGACAGGGGAGGATATGGCTACACCTTC	CASSTDRGGYGYTF
once	TRBV28	TRBD2	TRBJ2-1	TGTGCCAGCAAGTTCCCGACTAGCGGGTCCTACAATGAGCAGTTCTTC	CASKFPTSGSYNEQFF
once	TRBV6-5	.	TRBJ2-2	TGTGCCAGCAGCGCAGGGGAAGCGAACACCGGGGAGCTGTTTTTT	CASSAGEANTGELFF
.	TRBV19	.	TRBJ1-5	TGTGCCAGTAGTGCTCGGAGGGCTCAGCCCCAGCATTTT	CASSARRAQPQHF
.	TRBV30	.	TRBJ2-1	TGTGCCTGGAGTGTACCCAGCGAAAGCTCCTACAATGAGCAGTTCTTC	CAWSVPSESSYNEQFF
.	TRBV10-2	TRBD1	TRBJ1-2	TGCGCCAGCAGTGAGAACAGGGGCGGTGTCTACACCTTC	CASSENRGGVYTF
once	TRBV29-1	TRBD1	TRBJ2-3	TGCAGCGTTGAAGTGGCGTGGACAGGGAGCACAGATACGCAGTATTTT	CSVEVAWTGSTDTQYF
.	TRBV5-1	TRBD1	TRBJ2-5	TGCGCCAGCAGCTCGGGACAGGGGTTTGAGACCCAGTACTTC	CASSSGQGFETQYF
.	TRBV6-1	.	TRBJ1-5	TGTGCCAGCAGTGATGCAGAGGGTCCCCAGCATTTT	CASSDAEGPQHF
.	TRBV7-8	TRBD1	TRBJ1-2	TGTGCCAGCAGCTCTACACAGGGGGCCTATGGCTACACCTTC	CASSSTQGAYGYTF
.	TRBV11-3	TRBD1	TRBJ2-7	TGTGCCAGCAGCCACGGGACAGGGAGCGTCTACGAGCAGTACTTC	CASSHGTGSVYEQYF
.	TRBV29-1	.	TRBJ1-2	TGCAGCGTTGAAGTAGGGGAAGGCTACACCTTC	CSVEVGEGYTF
.	TRBV19	.	TRBJ2-1	TGTGCCAGTAGTAGTTACAGAGGGGGTCGATACAATGAGCAGTTCTTC	CASSSYRGGRYNEQFF
once	TRBV30	TRBD1	TRBJ2-3	TGTGCCTGGAGTGTCGGGACAGGGAGGACAGATACGCAGTATTTT	CAWSVGTGRTDTQYF
.	TRBV7-2	TRBD2	TRBJ2-7	TGTGCCAGCAGCTTAGTGGGCGGGAGGGTCGACGAGCAGTACTTC	CASSLVGGRVDEQYF
.	TRBV27	.	TRBJ1-1	TGTGCCAGCACTCCTTCGCCACAGGCGGCTGAAGCTTTCTTT	CASTPSPQAAEAFF
few	TRBV5-1	TRBD2	TRBJ2-1	TGCGCCAGCAGCCCGGGGGGTGGCAATGAGCAGTTCTTC	CASSPGGGNEQFF
once	TRBV2	TRBD2	TRBJ2-7	TGTGCCAGCGGGGGGGGATTATTTCGTTTCTACGAGCAGTACTTC	CASGGGLFRFYEQYF
.	TRBV6-5	.	TRBJ1-5	TGTGCCAGCCAGTCCCCCAGCAGGGTAAATCAGCCCCAGCATTTT	CASQSPSRVNQPQHF
.	TRBV11-2	TRBD2	TRBJ2-3	TGTGCCAGCAGCTTAGTGGGACTAGCGGGGGGCCTAGATACGCAGTATTTT	CASSLVGLAGGLDTQYF
.	TRBV5-1	.	TRBJ2-7	TGCGCCAGCAGCTTGGGAATCGGTGACGAGCAGTACTTC	CASSLGIGDEQYF
.	TRBV5-8	TRBD1	TRBJ2-7	TGTGCCAGCAGCTCCCAAAGAAATACCGGGACAGGGGGCGAGCAGTACTTC	CASSSQRNTGTGGEQYF
.	TRBV18	TRBD2	TRBJ2-2	TGTGCCAGCTCACCGAACCCTAGCGGGCGGGAGCTGTTTTTT	CASSPNPSGRELFF
many	TRBV7-3	.	TRBJ2-1	TGTGCCAGCAGCTTAAACGGTTACAATGAGCAGTTCTTC	CASSLNGYNEQFF
.	TRBV10-3	TRBD1	TRBJ1-2	TGTGCCATCAGTAACACCCACAGGGGCGTCAGGGACTATGGCTACACCTTC	CAISNTHRGVRDYGYTF
.	TRBV6-5	.	TRBJ2-7	TGTGCCAGCAGTTCGAGAACAGGGCCTAGAATCTACGAGCAGTACTTC	CASSSRTGPRIYEQYF
.	TRBV6-5	.	TRBJ1-5	TGTGCCAGCAGACCGACTGGGGGCGGCAATCAGCCCCAGCATTTT	CASRPTGGGNQPQHF
.	TRBV30	TRBD1	TRBJ2-7	TGTGCCTGGAGTGCGGGACAGAAGTACGAGCAGTACTTC	CAWSAGQKYEQYF
once	TRBV7-9	.	TRBJ2-7	TGTGCCAGCAGCTTAGGAGTAGCGGCTTCCTACGAGCAGTACTTC	CASSLGVAASYEQYF
.	TRBV7-9	.	TRBJ1-4	TGTGCCAGCAGTTCTATCCCCGGGGGGAACGAAAAACTGTTTTTT	CASSSIPGGNEKLFF
.	TRBV5-6	.	TRBJ2-5	TGTGCCAGCAGCCCCATGGGGCGGGATTTCCAAGAGACCCAGTACTTC	CASSPMGRDFQETQYF
.	TRBV20-1	.	TRBJ1-2	TGCAGTGTTACGCCTGGAGAAGGCTACACCTTC	CSVTPGEGYTF
.	TRBV28	TRBD1	TRBJ1-4	TGTGCCAGTGGGACAGGGGGGGGTGAAAAACTGTTTTTT	CASGTGGGEKLFF
few	TRBV28	.	TRBJ1-4	TGTGCCAGCAGTTTTGCAGGGGAAAAACTGTTTTTT	CASSFAGEKLFF
.	TRBV2	.	TRBJ1-5	TGTGCCAGCAGTTCGGGGAATCAGCCCCAGCATTTT	CASSSGNQPQHF
.	TRBV7-9	TRBD2	TRBJ2-4	TGTGCCAGCAGCCCGGGGGGAATAGCCAAAAACATTCAGTACTTC	CASSPGGIAKNIQYF
.	TRBV5-1	TRBD1	TRBJ1-2	TGCGCCAGCAGCTTCGGGGACAGGGACTATTATGGCTACACCTTC	CASSFGDRDYYGYTF
.	TRBV12-5	.	TRBJ2-7	TGTGCTAGTGGGAGGTCTTCCTACGAGCAGTACTTC	CASGRSSYEQYF